This record looks at one T cell receptor (beta chain) sequence and its context. Its antigen is not identified. V was pared by 5 bases and J by 2 bases, with 2 bases of the junction left unmatched. Germline loops: CDR1 PRHDT, CDR2 FYEKMQ (reference sequence). This CDR3 is 14 amino acids long. Assay: immunoSEQ multiplex PCR; the TCRdb copy retains only in-frame clones and omits some. The profile shows approximately 22,000 clones, over 80% of them singletons. This sample was included in a study of OX40 agonist ivuxolimab in advanced cancers. General study points: Compared with CD4+, CD8+ T cells on average had more expanded clones.

The rearrangement uses TRBV13 and TRBJ2-7; TRBD2 matches at 11 bases. The sequence came from an adult with an advanced solid tumor such as melanoma, head and neck, liver or kidney cancer. The material was CD4+ or CD8+ T cells sorted from blood, obtained in a trial of the OX40 agonist ivuxolimab. CDR3 sequence (DNA): TGTGCCAGCAGCCTGGGACTAGCGGCCTACGAGCAGTACTTC. Translated: CASSLGLAAYEQYF.